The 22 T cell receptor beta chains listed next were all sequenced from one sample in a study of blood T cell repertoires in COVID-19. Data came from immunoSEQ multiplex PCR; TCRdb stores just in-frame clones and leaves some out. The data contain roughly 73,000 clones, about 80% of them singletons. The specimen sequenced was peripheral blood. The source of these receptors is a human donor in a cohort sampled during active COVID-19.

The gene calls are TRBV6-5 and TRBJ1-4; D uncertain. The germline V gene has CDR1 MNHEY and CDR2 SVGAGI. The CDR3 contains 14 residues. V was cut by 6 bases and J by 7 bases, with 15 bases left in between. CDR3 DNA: TGTGCCAGCAGAACCGGGTCCTCCGGTGAAAAACTGTTTTTT. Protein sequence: CASRTGSSGEKLFF.

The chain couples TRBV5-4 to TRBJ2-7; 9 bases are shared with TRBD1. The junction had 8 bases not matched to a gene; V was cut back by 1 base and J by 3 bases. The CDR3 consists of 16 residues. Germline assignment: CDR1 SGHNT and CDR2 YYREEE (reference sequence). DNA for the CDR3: TGTGCCAGCAGCTTGTCTTTGGGGGGACAGGGCTACGAGCAGTACTTC. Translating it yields CASSLSLGGQGYEQYF.

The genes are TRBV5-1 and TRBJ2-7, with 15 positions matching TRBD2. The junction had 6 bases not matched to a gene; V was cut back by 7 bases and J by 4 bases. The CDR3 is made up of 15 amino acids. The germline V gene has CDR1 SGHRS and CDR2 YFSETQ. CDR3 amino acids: CASGPGTSGRYEQYF. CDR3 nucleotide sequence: TGCGCCAGCGGCCCTGGGACTAGCGGGAGGTACGAGCAGTACTTC.

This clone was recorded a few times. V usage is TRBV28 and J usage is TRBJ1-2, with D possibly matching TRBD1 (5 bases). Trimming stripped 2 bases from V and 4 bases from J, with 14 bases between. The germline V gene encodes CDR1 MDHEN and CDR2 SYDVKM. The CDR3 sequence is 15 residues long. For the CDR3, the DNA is TGTGCCAGCAGTTTAGTACAGGCACTTGTCTATGGCTACACCTTC. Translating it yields CASSLVQALVYGYTF.

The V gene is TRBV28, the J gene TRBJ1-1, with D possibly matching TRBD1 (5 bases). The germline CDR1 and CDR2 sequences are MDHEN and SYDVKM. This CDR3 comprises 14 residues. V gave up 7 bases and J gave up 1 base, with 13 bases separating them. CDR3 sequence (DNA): TGTGCCAGCACCCCAAGTGGGGCGAACACTGAAGCTTTCTTT. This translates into CASTPSGANTEAFF.

The CDR3 region is CASSIRTGGETQYF. DNA of the CDR3: TGTGCCAGCAGTATTCGGACGGGGGGGGAGACCCAGTACTTC. The chain joins TRBV6-2 or TRBV6-3 to TRBJ2-5; 8 nucleotides line up with TRBD2. Germline V CDR1 and CDR2: MNHEY, SVGEGT. V gave up 5 bases and J gave up 5 bases; unmatched junction bases: 7. This CDR3 is built from 14 residues.

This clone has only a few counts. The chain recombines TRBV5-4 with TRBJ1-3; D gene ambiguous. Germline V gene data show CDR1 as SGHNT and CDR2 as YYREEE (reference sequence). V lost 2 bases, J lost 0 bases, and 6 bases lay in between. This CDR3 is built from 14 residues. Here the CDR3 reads CASSFAGSGNTIYF. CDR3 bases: TGTGCCAGCAGCTTTGCAGGCTCTGGAAACACCATATATTTT.

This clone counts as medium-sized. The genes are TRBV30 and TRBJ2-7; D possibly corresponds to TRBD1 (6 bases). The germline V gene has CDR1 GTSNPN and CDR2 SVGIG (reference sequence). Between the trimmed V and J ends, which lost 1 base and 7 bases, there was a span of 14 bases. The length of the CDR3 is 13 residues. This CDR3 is CAWSATGTGEQYF. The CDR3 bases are TGTGCCTGGAGTGCAACAGGGACGGGGGAGCAGTACTTC. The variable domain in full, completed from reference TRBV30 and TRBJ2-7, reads SQTIHQWPATLVQPVGSPLSLECTVEGTSNPNLYWYRQAAGRGLQLLFYSVGIGQISSEVPQNLSASRPQDRQFILSSKKLLLSDSGFYLCAWSATGTGEQYFGPGTRLTVT.

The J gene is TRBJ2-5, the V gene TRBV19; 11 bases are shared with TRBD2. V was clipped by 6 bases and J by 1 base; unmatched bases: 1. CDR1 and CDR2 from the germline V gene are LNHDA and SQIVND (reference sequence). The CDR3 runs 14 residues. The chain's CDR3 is CASRTSGVQETQYF. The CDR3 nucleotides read TGTGCCAGTAGGACTAGCGGGGTCCAAGAGACCCAGTACTTC.

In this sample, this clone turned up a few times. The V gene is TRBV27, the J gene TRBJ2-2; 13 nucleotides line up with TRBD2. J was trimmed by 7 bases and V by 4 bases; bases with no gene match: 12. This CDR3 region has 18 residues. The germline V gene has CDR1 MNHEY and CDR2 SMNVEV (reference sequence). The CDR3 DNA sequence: TGTGCCAGCAGTTCAGCCGGGACTAGCGGGATGGCGGTCGGGGAGCTGTTTTTT. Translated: CASSSAGTSGMAVGELFF.

The CDR3 here is CASSPTGFYGYTF. The CDR3 DNA reads TGTGCCAGTAGTCCGACAGGGTTCTATGGCTACACCTTC. The chain links TRBV19 to TRBJ1-2; TRBD1 matches 7 bases. The CDR3 has 13 amino acids. From germline, CDR1 is LNHDA and CDR2 SQIVND (reference sequence). V dropped 5 bases and J dropped 4; count of bases not matched to a gene: 4.

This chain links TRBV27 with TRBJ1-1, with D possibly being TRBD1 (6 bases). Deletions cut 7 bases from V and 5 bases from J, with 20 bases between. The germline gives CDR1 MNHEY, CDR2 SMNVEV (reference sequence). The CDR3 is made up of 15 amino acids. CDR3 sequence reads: CASTLRGAVGTEAFF. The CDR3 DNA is TGTGCCAGCACCCTACGGGGGGCGGTCGGTACTGAAGCTTTCTTT.

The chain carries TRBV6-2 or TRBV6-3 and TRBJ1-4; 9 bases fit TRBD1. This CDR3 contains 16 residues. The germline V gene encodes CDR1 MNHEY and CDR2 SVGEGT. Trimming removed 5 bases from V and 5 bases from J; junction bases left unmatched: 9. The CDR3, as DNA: TGTGCCAGCAGTAACACCCCGGGACAGGGAAATGAAAAACTGTTTTTT. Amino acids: CASSNTPGQGNEKLFF.

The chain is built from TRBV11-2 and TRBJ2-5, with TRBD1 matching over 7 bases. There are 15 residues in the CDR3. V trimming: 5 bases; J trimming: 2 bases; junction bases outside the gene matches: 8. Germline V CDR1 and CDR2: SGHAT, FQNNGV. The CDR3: CASSPPDRYQETQYF. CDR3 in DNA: TGTGCCAGCAGCCCGCCGGACAGGTATCAAGAGACCCAGTACTTC.

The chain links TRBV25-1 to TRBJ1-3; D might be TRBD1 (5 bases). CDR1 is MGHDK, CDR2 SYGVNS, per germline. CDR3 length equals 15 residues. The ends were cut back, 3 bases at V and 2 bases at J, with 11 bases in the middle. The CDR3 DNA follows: TGTGCCAGCAGTGATTTTGGGGCCCCTGGAAACACCATATATTTT. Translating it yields CASSDFGAPGNTIYF. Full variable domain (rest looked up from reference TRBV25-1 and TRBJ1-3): EADIYQTPRYLVIGTGKKITLECSQTMGHDKMYWYQQDPGMELHLIHYSYGVNSTEKGDLSSESTVSRIRTEHFPLTLESARPSHTSQYLCASSDFGAPGNTIYFGEGSWLTVV.

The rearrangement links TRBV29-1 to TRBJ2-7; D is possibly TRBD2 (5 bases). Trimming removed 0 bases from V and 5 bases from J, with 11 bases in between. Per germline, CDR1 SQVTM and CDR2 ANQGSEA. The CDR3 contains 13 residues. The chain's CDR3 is CSVEETTQDEQYF. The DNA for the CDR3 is TGCAGCGTTGAAGAGACTACCCAGGACGAGCAGTACTTC.

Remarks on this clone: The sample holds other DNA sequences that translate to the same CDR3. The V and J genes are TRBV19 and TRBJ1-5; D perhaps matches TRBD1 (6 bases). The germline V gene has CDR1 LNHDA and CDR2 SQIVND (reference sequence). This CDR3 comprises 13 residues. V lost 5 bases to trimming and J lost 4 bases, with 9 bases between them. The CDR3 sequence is CASSGTGNQPQHF. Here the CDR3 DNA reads TGTGCCAGTAGTGGAACAGGGAATCAGCCCCAGCATTTT.

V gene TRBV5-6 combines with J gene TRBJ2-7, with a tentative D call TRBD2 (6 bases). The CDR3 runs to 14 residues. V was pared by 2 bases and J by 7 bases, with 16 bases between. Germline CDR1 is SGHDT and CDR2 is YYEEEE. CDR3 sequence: CASSFRHGTWEQYF. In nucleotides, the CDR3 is TGTGCCAGCAGCTTCAGGCATGGGACTTGGGAGCAGTACTTC.

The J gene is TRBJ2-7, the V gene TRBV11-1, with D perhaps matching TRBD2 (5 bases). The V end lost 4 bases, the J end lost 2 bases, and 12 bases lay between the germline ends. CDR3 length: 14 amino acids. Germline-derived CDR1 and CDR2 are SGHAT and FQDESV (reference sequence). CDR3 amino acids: CASSSRHGAYEQYF. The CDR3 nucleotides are TGTGCCAGCAGCTCCCGACACGGGGCCTACGAGCAGTACTTC. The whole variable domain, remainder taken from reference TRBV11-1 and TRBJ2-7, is EAEVAQSPRYKITEKSQAVAFWCDPISGHATLYWYRQILGQGPELLVQFQDESVVDDSQLPKDRFSAERLKGVDSTLKIQPAELGDSAMYLCASSSRHGAYEQYFGPGTRLTVT.

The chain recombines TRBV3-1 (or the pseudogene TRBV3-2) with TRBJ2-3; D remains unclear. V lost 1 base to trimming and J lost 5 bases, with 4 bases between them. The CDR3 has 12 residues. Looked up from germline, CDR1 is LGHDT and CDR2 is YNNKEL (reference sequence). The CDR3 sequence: CASSQVIDTQYF. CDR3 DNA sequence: TGTGCCAGCAGCCAAGTTATAGATACGCAGTATTTT.

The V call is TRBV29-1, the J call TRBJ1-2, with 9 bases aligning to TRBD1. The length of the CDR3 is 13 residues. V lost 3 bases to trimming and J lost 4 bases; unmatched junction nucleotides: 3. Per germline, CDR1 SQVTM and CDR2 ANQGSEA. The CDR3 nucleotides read TGCAGCGTTGAGACAGGGGGACGCTATGGCTACACCTTC. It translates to CSVETGGRYGYTF.

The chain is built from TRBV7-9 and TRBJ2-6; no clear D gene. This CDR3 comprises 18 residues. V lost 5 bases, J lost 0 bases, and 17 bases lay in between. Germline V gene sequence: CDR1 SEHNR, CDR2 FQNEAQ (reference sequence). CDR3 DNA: TGTGCCAGCAGCCACGTGGCCCTTTCCTCCTCTGGGGCCAACGTCCTGACTTTC. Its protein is CASSHVALSSSGANVLTF.